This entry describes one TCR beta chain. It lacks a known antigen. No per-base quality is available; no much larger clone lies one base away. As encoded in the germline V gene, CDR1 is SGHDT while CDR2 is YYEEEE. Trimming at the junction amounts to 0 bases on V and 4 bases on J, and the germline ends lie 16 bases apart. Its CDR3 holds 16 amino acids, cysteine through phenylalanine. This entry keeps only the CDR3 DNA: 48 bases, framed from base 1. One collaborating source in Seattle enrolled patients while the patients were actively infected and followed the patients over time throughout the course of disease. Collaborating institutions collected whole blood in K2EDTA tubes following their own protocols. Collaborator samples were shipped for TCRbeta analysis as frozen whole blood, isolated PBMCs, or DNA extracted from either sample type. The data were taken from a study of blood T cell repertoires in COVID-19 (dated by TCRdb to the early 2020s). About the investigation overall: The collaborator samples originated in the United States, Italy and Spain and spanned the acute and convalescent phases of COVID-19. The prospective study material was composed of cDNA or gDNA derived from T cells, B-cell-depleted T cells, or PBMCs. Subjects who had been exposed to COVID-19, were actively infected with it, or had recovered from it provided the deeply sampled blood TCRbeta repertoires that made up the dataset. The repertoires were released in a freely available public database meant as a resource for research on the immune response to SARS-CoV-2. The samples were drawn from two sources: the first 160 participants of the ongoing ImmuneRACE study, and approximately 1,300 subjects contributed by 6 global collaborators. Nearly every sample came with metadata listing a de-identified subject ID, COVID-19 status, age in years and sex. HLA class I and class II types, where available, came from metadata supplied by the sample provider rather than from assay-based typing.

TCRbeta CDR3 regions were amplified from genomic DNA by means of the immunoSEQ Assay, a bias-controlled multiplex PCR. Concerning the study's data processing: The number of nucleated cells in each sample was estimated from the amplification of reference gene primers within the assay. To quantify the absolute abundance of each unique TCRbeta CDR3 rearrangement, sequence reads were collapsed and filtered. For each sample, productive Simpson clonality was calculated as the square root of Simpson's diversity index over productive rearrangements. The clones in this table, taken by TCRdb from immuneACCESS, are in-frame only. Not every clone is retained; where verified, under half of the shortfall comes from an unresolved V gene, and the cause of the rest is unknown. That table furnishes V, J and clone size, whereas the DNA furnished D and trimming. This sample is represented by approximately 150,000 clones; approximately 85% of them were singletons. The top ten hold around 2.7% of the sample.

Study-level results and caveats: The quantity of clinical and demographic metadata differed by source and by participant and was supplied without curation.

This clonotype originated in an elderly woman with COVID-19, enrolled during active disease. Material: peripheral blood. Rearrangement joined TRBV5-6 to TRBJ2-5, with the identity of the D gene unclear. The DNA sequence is TGTGCCAGCAGCTTGGTCCCCTTTGGCAGATCAGAGACCCAGTACTTC. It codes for CASSLVPFGRSETQYF.